A single TCR beta chain is shown here with its context. The CDR3 extends over 17 amino acids. CDR1 and CDR2 from the germline V gene are PRHDT and FYEKMQ (reference sequence). V lost 0 bases and J 5 bases, leaving 14 bases between the germline ends. Per the study methods: Reference gene primer amplification gave nucleated cell count estimates. The protocol was immunoSEQ multiplex PCR, while the TCRdb copy is restricted to in-frame clones and leaves out a portion. For V, J and clone size, that table is used; D and trimming come from the DNA. The table includes approximately 21,000 clones, about 93% detected once. The record originates from a study of blood T cell repertoires in COVID-19. Study overall: Acute-phase and convalescent COVID-19 samples originated in the United States, Italy and Spain. PBMCs, B-cell-depleted T cells, or T cells were the source of the cDNA or gDNA that made up the material.

The clonotype was recovered from a human donor in a cohort sampled during active COVID-19. The specimen was peripheral blood. J is TRBJ2-6 and V is TRBV13; D possibly corresponds to TRBD1 (6 bases). The CDR3 sequence is CASSLGQGGERANVLTF. CDR3 in DNA: TGTGCCAGCAGCTTAGGACAGGGTGGTGAGAGGGCCAACGTCCTGACTTTC.